Following are 4 T cell receptor beta chains from one sample sequenced in a study of tumor and adjacent non-tumor tissue in lung cancer. Three rounds of nested PCR, following a modified ARM-PCR protocol, produced the TCRbeta library. One entry per CDR3 protein results from TCRdb running MiXCR on the multiplex PCR reads. The repertoire holds under 85,000 distinct CDR3 sequences, with over 60% as singletons. This sample's RNA came from whole unsorted tissue. More than 3 cm separated this lung sample from the edge of the tumor. Sequenced: distant non-tumor lung tissue. The origin of the receptors is a man aged 70-80 years with non-small cell lung cancer.

Details on this clonotype: The junction differs from germline at one of its ends, possibly a read error. This rearrangement joins TRBV29-1 to TRBJ2-7, with D perhaps assigned TRBD1 or TRBD2 (5 bases each). The CDR3 sequence is 13 residues long. From germline, CDR1 is SQVTM and CDR2 ANQGSEA. For the CDR3, the DNA is TGCAGCGTTACCGGGACGCTCCCCTATGAGCATTACTTC. Its translation is CSVTGTLPYEHYF.

The gene calls are TRBV6-6 and TRBJ1-5, with a weak D call TRBD1 (5 bases). Germline V CDR1 and CDR2: MNHNY, SVGAGI (reference sequence). Trimming took 8 bases from V and 11 from J, leaving 19 bases between them. The CDR3 runs 13 residues. The DNA of the CDR3 is TGTGCCAGCCGCCAGACAGAAAACCAGTCCCAGCATTTT. It specifies CASRQTENQSQHF.

This chain joins TRBV29-1 and TRBJ1-2; D unresolved. The CDR3 consists of 16 residues. Germline loops: CDR1 SQVTM, CDR2 ANQGSEA. V lost 4 bases, J lost 11 bases, and 29 bases lay in between. CDR3 DNA: TGCAGCGTTGTCCCCTATCAATCCTCGGTAGAAGATGCTTACACCTTC. Translation gives CSVVPYQSSVEDAYTF. The whole variable domain, filled in from reference TRBV29-1 and TRBJ1-2, reads SAVISQKPSRDICQRGTSLTIQCQVDSQVTMMFWYRQQPGQSLTLIATANQGSEATYESGFVIDKFPISRPNLTFSTLTVSNMSPEDSSIYLCSVVPYQSSVEDAYTFGSGTRLTVV.

Points on this clonotype: A much larger clone differs from this one at a single base, so this may be a read error. The conserved phenylalanine or tryptophan is not found at the CDR3 terminus, so this likely reflects a read error. The chain joins TRBV28 to TRBJ1-1; TRBD1 might be the D (5 bases). CDR3 length equals 14 residues. The V end was cut by 2 bases, the J end by 2 bases, with 9 bases between. Germline V gives CDR1 MDHEN, CDR2 SYDVKM. CDR3 amino acids: CASSLGGPNTEAFL. DNA for the CDR3: TGTGCCAGCAGTTTAGGGGGACCCAACACTGAAGCTTTCCTT.